Shown below are 23 T cell receptor beta chains from a single sample sequenced in a study of T-cell reconstitution after alpha-beta-depleted transplantation in children (dated by TCRdb to between 2015 and 2016). The method behind the library was PCR. For sequencing, an Illumina HiSeq 2500 was employed. Molecular barcoding was employed in the preparation of TCR libraries, with unique molecular identifiers being used to normalize TCRbeta repertoire quantification. The public reads were run again by TCRdb, first through fastp at Q25 and then through MiXCR, and only productive beta chains were kept. One record per CDR3 amino acid sequence lists the most common genes and DNA. Counted in this sample were hundreds of thousands of distinct CDR3 sequences; roughly 17% of them appeared once. The ten largest account for approximately 1% of the sample. The source material was PBMCs from the stem cell graft donor, sampled from the stem cell graft. These receptor sequences come from a human donor who donated a stem cell graft to a child with acute myeloid leukemia.

This clonotype was observed at least ten times. At one of its ends the junction is not consistent with the germline gene, which may arise from a read error. CDR3 DNA: TGTGCCAGCAGTTCGGAACCCGGGACAGACCTTGGCGAGCACTACTTC. It yields the protein CASSSEPGTDLGEHYF. The chain uses TRBV6-2 or TRBV6-3 and TRBJ2-7; 7 bases are shared with TRBD1. From germline, CDR1 is MNHEY and CDR2 SVGEGT. The CDR3 contains 16 residues.

At least ten counts were recorded for this clonotype. V is TRBV7-2 and J is TRBJ2-3; 7 positions agree with TRBD2. Germline assignment: CDR1 SGHTA and CDR2 FQGNSA. V trimming: 5 bases; J trimming: 1 base; junction bases outside the gene matches: 9. CDR3 length: 16 residues. CDR3 residues: CASSHHSGLGTDTQYF. The CDR3 bases are TGTGCCAGCAGCCATCATAGCGGGTTAGGCACAGATACGCAGTATTTT.

In its sample, this clonotype was seen many times. This chain uses TRBV12-5 with TRBJ1-5; unclear D gene. The CDR3 is 14 residues long. Trimming cost V 5 bases and J 7 bases, with 15 bases left between them. Germline-derived CDR1 and CDR2 are LGHNT and FRNRAP. Here the CDR3 DNA reads TGTGCTAGTGGTGTCGATCTCGACGGGCAGCCCCAGCATTTT. Encoded protein: CASGVDLDGQPQHF.

The sample holds many counts of this clonotype. The chain links TRBV7-9 to TRBJ2-1, with 8 bases aligning to TRBD1. The CDR3 spans 16 residues. V lost 5 bases, J lost 0 bases, and 6 bases stayed unmatched. From germline, CDR1 is SEHNR and CDR2 FQNEAQ (reference sequence). The DNA of the CDR3 is TGTGCCAGCAGCGACGGACAGGGCAGCTCCTACAATGAGCAGTTCTTC. It codes for CASSDGQGSSYNEQFF.

Of note for this clonotype: A much larger clone is a single base away; this may be a read error. The gene calls are TRBV13 and TRBJ2-5; TRBD2 matches 10 bases. The germline V gene encodes CDR1 PRHDT and CDR2 FYEKMQ (reference sequence). The length of the CDR3 is 13 residues. In DNA, the CDR3 is TGTGCCAACAGCCCCGGACTAGCGGTGACCCAGTACTTC. Amino acid sequence: CANSPGLAVTQYF.

This clonotype was seen only a few times. The gene calls are TRBV6-2 or TRBV6-3 and TRBJ1-1; 10 bases fit TRBD1. The germline gives CDR1 MNHEY, CDR2 SVGEGT. Unmatched junction bases numbered 25, after V lost 8 bases and J lost 4 bases. The CDR3 consists of 20 residues. CDR3 region: CASGGGPDRGFSHWSTEAFF. The CDR3 bases are TGTGCCAGCGGGGGGGGGCCGGACAGGGGGTTTTCACATTGGAGCACTGAAGCTTTCTTT.

At least ten counts were recorded for this clonotype. The chain employs TRBV10-3 and TRBJ1-5; the D gene is possibly TRBD1 (5 bases). Trimming removed 3 bases from V and 0 bases from J, with 9 bases in between. Germline V gives CDR1 ENHRY, CDR2 SYGVKD. This CDR3 comprises 15 residues. CDR3 sequence reads: CAISDFQGSNQPQHF. In nucleotides, the CDR3 is TGTGCCATCAGTGATTTTCAGGGTAGCAATCAGCCCCAGCATTTT.

Many counts were recorded for this clonotype. This chain connects TRBV4-2 to TRBJ1-3; D is undetermined. The length of the CDR3 is 15 residues. CDR1 and CDR2 (germline): LGHNA, YNFKEQ. The ends were cut back, 0 bases at V and 0 bases at J, with 6 bases in the middle. The CDR3 nucleotides are TGTGCCAGCAGCCAAGATAGGGTCTCTGGAAACACCATATATTTT. It specifies CASSQDRVSGNTIYF.

The chain couples TRBV12-3 or TRBV12-4 to TRBJ2-1; D is possibly TRBD1 (6 bases). The V and J ends lost 6 bases and 11 bases respectively, with 23 bases between them. The CDR3 contains 15 residues. This CDR3 is CASRNIGDIAGKQFF. In DNA form, the CDR3 reads TGTGCCAGCAGAAATATTGGGGACATAGCCGGGAAGCAGTTCTTC.

This clonotype showed up just a few times. J is TRBJ1-5 and V is TRBV12-3 or TRBV12-4; D unclear. V was cut by 6 bases and J by 5 bases, with 11 bases left in between. The CDR3 length is 13 residues. The CDR3 coding sequence is TGTGCCAGCAGCGTAGCGGTTGATCAGCCCCAGCATTTT. Encoded protein: CASSVAVDQPQHF.

In this sample, this clonotype turned up many times. The chain joins TRBV29-1 to TRBJ2-3; tentative D call: TRBD2 (5 bases). Per the germline V gene, CDR1 is SQVTM and CDR2 is ANQGSEA. The V and J ends lost 0 bases and 2 bases respectively, with 12 bases between them. The CDR3 has 15 amino acids. CDR3 in DNA: TGCAGCGTTGAAGAGAGGAGGAAGATCACAGATACGCAGTATTTT. This sequence encodes CSVEERRKITDTQYF.

The table lists this clonotype with a few counts. The V and J genes are TRBV30 and TRBJ1-2; D is uncertain. CDR1 GTSNPN and CDR2 SVGIG come from the germline V gene (reference sequence). Trimming pared 0 bases from V and 8 bases from J, leaving 7 bases between. The CDR3 is 11 amino acids. CDR3 bases: TGTGCCTGGAGTGTTTCGGAGGGCTACACCTTC. Translating it yields CAWSVSEGYTF.

V usage is TRBV5-1 and J usage is TRBJ2-7, with 10 bases that match TRBD1. The CDR3 extends over 14 amino acids. J lost 5 bases, V lost 3 bases, and 5 bases had no gene match. Germline CDR1 is SGHRS and CDR2 is YFSETQ. The CDR3 protein is CASSSGTGVNEQYV. Written as DNA, the CDR3 is TGCGCCAGCAGCTCCGGGACAGGGGTTAACGAGCAGTACGTC.

This clonotype appeared many times. The V and J genes are TRBV6-1 and TRBJ2-7; D is undetermined. Germline CDR1 reads MNHNS; CDR2 reads SASEGT. The CDR3 length is 12 residues. V was cut by 7 bases and J by 2 bases, with 9 bases left in between. The CDR3 here is CASTYSAYEQYF. The CDR3 DNA sequence: TGTGCCAGCACATACAGCGCCTACGAGCAGTACTTC.

This clonotype came up a few times. This chain links TRBV12-3 or TRBV12-4 with TRBJ1-2; D is uncertain. This CDR3 is 13 amino acids long. V was clipped by 7 bases and J by 2 bases, with 11 bases between them. This CDR3 reads CASNAGRNYGYTF. The CDR3 bases are TGTGCCAGCAACGCCGGACGGAACTATGGCTACACCTTC.

This clonotype was observed a handful of times. The chain employs TRBV7-2 and TRBJ1-5; the D is unclear. CDR1 SGHTA and CDR2 FQGNSA come from the germline V gene. Trimming pared 1 base from V and 3 bases from J, leaving 13 bases between. CDR3 length equals 16 residues. CDR3 region: CASSLVAPKDNQPQHF. The CDR3 DNA reads TGTGCCAGCAGCTTAGTAGCCCCAAAAGACAATCAGCCCCAGCATTTT.

This chain connects TRBV5-1 to TRBJ2-1, with a weak D call TRBD2 (6 bases). There are 14 residues in the CDR3. Trimming removed 0 bases at V and 8 bases at J, with 12 bases between. Germline values: CDR1 SGHRS, CDR2 YFSETQ. CDR3 residues: CASSLGGVGDEQFF. The CDR3 coding sequence is TGCGCCAGCAGCTTGGGGGGGGTCGGTGATGAGCAGTTCTTC.

This clonotype was observed a handful of times. The V call is TRBV12-3 or TRBV12-4, the J call TRBJ2-1; unclear D gene. The CDR3 length is 13 residues. The V end was cut by 6 bases, the J end by 5 bases, with 11 bases between. The CDR3 region has the DNA TGTGCCAGCAGCCCCGGCCGGGACAATGAGCAGTTCTTC. This encodes CASSPGRDNEQFF.

This clonotype showed up many times. The gene calls are TRBV20-1 and TRBJ1-1, with D tentatively TRBD1 (6 bases). Germline CDR1 is DFQATT and CDR2 is SNEGSKA (reference sequence). The CDR3 is 15 residues long. Trimming removed 0 bases from V and 5 bases from J, with 16 bases in between. CDR3 amino acids: CSARDTGRAGTEAFF. The CDR3 coding sequence is TGCAGTGCTAGAGATACAGGGAGGGCAGGGACTGAAGCTTTCTTT.

This chain connects TRBV12-3 or TRBV12-4 to TRBJ2-3, with a possible D match to TRBD1 (6 bases). CDR3 length equals 14 residues. Between the trimmed V and J ends, which lost 6 bases and 3 bases, there was a span of 13 bases. The CDR3 region is CASSPTRGTDTQYF. CDR3 bases: TGTGCCAGCAGCCCGACAAGGGGGACAGATACGCAGTATTTT.

This clonotype occurred many times. J is TRBJ2-2 and V is TRBV6-4; the D is unclear. This CDR3 region has 14 residues. Germline CDR1 is MRHNA and CDR2 is SNTAGT. V was shortened by 0 bases and J by 5 bases, with 7 bases between the two germline ends. In DNA, the CDR3 is TGTGCCAGCAGTGACTCTACAAGGACCGGGGAGCTGTTTTTT. It encodes CASSDSTRTGELFF.

This clonotype was seen repeatedly, ten times or more. The gene calls are TRBV20-1 and TRBJ2-3; TRBD2 matches at 9 bases. The V and J ends lost 4 bases and 2 bases, in that order; junction bases with no gene match: 10. This CDR3 region has 16 residues. CDR1 DFQATT and CDR2 SNEGSKA come from the germline V gene (reference sequence). The CDR3 loop is CSAKPTGLAITDTQYF. For the CDR3, the DNA is TGCAGTGCTAAGCCCACCGGACTAGCGATCACAGATACGCAGTATTTT.

The sample holds many counts of this clonotype. The genes are TRBV7-9 and TRBJ2-1; D uncertain. There are 14 residues in the CDR3. The germline gives CDR1 SEHNR, CDR2 FQNEAQ (reference sequence). V lost 1 base to trimming and J lost 8 bases, with 12 bases between them. In nucleotides, the CDR3 is TGTGCCAGCAGCTTAGTCGGGTCCCGCGATGAGCAGTTCTTC. Translating gives CASSLVGSRDEQFF.